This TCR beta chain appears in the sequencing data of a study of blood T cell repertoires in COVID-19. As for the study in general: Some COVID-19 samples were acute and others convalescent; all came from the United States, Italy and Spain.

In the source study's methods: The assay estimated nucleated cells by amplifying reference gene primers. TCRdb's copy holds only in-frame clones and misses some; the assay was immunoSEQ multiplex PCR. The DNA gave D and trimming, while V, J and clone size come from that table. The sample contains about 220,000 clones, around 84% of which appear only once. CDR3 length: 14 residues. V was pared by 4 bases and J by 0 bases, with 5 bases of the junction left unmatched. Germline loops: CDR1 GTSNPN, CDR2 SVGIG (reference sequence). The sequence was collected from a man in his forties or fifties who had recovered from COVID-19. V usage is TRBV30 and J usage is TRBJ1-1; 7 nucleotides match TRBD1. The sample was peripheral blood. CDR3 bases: TGTGCCTGGAATCTGGGACAGATGAACACTGAAGCTTTCTTT. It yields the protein CAWNLGQMNTEAFF. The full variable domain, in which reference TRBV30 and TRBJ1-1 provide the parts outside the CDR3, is SQTIHQWPATLVQPVGSPLSLECTVEGTSNPNLYWYRQAAGRGLQLLFYSVGIGQISSEVPQNLSASRPQDRQFILSSKKLLLSDSGFYLCAWNLGQMNTEAFFGQGTRLTVV.